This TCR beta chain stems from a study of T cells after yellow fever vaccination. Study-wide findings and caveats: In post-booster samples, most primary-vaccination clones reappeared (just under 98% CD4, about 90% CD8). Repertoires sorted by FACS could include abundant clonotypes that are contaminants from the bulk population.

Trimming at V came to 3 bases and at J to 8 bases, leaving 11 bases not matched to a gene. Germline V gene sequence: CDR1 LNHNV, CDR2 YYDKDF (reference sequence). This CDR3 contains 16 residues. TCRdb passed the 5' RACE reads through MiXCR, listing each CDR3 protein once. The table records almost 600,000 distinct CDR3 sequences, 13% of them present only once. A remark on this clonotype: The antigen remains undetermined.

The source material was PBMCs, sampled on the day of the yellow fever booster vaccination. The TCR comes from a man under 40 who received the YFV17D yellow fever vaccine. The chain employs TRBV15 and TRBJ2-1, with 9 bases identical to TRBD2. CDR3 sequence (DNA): TGTGCCACCAGCAGGTCCGGCGGGAGGGCTAGGGATGAGCAGTTCTTC. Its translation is CATSRSGGRARDEQFF. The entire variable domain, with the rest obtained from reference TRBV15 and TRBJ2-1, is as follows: DAMVIQNPRYQVTQFGKPVTLSCSQTLNHNVMYWYQQKSSQAPKLLFHYYDKDFNNEADTPDNFQSRRPNTSFCFLDIRSPGLGDTAMYLCATSRSGGRARDEQFFGPGTRLTVL.